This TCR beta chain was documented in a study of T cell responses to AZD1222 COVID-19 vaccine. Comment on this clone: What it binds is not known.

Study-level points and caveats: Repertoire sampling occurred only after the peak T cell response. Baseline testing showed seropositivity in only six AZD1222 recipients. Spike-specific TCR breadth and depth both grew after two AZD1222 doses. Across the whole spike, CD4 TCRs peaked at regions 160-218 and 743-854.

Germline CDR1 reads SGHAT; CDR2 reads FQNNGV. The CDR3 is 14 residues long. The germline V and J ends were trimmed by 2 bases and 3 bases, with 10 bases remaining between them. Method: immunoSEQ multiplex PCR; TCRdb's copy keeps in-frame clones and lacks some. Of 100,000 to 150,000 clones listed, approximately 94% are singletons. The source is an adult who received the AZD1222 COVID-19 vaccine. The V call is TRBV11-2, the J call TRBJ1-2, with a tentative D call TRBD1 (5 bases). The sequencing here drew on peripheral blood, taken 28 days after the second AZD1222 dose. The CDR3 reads CASSLSLRDYGYTF. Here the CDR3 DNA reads TGTGCCAGCAGCTTAAGTCTCAGGGACTATGGCTACACCTTC.